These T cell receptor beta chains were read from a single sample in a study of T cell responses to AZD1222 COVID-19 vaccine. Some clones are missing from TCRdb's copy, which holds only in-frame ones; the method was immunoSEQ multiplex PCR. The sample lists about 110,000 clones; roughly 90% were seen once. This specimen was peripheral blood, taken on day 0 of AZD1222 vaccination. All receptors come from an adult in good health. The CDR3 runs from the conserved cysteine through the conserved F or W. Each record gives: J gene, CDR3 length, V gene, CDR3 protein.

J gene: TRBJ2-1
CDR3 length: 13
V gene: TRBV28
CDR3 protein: CASSLVQGFGQFF

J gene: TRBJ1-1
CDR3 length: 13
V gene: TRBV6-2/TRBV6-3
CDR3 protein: CASSYYGGTEAFF

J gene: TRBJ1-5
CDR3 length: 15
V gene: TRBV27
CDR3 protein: CASSWDPLGNQPQHF

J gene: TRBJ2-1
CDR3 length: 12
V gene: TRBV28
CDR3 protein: CASSLTSGEQFF

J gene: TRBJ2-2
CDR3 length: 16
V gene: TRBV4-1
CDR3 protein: CASSQEGTANTGELFF

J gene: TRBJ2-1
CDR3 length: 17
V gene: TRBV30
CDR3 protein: CAWSDRRGLAADNEQFF

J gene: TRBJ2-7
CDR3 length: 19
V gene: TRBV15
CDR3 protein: CATSRAPGLAGGGTYEQYF

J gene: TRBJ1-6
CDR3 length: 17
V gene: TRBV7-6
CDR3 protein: CASSPSSGVAYNSPLHF

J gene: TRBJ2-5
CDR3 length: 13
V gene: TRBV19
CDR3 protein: CASSIGGGETQYF

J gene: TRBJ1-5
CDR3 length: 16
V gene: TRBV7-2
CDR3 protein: CASSFLGSGSNQPQHF

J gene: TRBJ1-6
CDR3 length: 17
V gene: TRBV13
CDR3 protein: CASSLAPTTGLGTPLHF

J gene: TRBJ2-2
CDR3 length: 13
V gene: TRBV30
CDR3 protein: CALAGANTGELFF

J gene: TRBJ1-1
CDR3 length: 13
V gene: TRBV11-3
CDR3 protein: CASSSLRYTEAFF

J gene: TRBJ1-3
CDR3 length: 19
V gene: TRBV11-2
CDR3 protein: CASSLIGQGVGGSGNTIYF

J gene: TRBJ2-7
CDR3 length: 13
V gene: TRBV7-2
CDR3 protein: CASSFLAGNEQYF

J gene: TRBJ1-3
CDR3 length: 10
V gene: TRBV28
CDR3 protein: CASGTSTIYF

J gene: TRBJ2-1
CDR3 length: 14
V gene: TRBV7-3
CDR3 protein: CASSFGGHYNEQFF

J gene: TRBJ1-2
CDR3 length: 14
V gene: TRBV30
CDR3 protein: CAWTSSGPMGGYTF

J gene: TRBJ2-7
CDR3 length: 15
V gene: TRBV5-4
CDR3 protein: CASSPRTSGAYEQYF

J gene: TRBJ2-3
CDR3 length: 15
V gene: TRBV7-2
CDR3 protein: CASSSARGLSDTQYF

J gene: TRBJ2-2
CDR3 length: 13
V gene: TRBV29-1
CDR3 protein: CSVTTGYTGELFF